Below are 16 T cell receptor beta chains sequenced from a single sample in a study of identical twins listed by TCRdb under 2016. Library preparation used 5' RACE. The sequencing machine was an Illumina HiSeq 2000. TCRdb trimmed public reads at Q25 via fastp, called clones via MiXCR and kept in-frame beta chains. Records with the same CDR3 protein are collapsed into one entry carrying the most frequent genes and DNA. Recorded for this sample are some 1,600,000 distinct CDR3 sequences; around 29% of them occurred a single time. Less than 0.35% of the sample is held by the ten biggest clonotypes. The sample consisted of cord blood. These receptors were collected from a newborn girl in good health.

This clonotype was seen a few times. The V and J genes are TRBV6-1 and TRBJ2-7, with D unresolved. Trimming pared 2 bases from V and 0 bases from J, leaving 8 bases between. Per the germline V gene, CDR1 is MNHNS and CDR2 is SASEGT. The CDR3 is made up of 14 amino acids. CDR3 nucleotide sequence: TGTGCCAGCAGTGAATCGTGGATCTCCTACGAGCAGTACTTC. Protein product: CASSESWISYEQYF.

V is TRBV24-1 and J is TRBJ2-1; D may be TRBD1 (6 bases). The germline gives CDR1 KGHDR, CDR2 SFDVKD. The CDR3 sequence is 15 residues long. The V gene lost 3 bases and the J gene lost 6 bases, with 14 bases spanning the gap. The CDR3 nucleotides are TGTGCCACCAGTGATACTGGACCAGGGGTCAATGAGCAGTTCTTC. It codes for CATSDTGPGVNEQFF.

This clonotype was found a few times. The rearrangement joins TRBV6-1 to TRBJ1-1; D is undetermined. The CDR3 totals 14 residues. Germline V gene lookup returns CDR1 MNHNS and CDR2 SASEGT. The V end lost 1 base, the J end lost 0 bases, and 6 bases lay between the germline ends. The CDR3 DNA reads as TGTGCCAGCAGTGAAGGGGCTATGAACACTGAAGCTTTCTTT. Translating it yields CASSEGAMNTEAFF.

This clonotype was counted between two and nine times. The V gene is TRBV6-1, the J gene TRBJ2-3, with TRBD1 matching over 11 bases. The CDR3 runs 15 residues. CDR1 MNHNS and CDR2 SASEGT come from the germline V gene. The junction had 6 bases not matched to a gene; V was cut back by 7 bases and J by 3 bases. Written as DNA, the CDR3 is TGTGCCAGCACCGAGGACAGGGGGCGGACAGATACGCAGTATTTT. Protein sequence: CASTEDRGRTDTQYF.

Written as DNA, the CDR3 is TGCAGTGCTAGAGATAGGACGGATAAAGGTCAGCCCCAGCATTTT. This encodes CSARDRTDKGQPQHF. The chain is built from TRBV20-1 and TRBJ1-5; no reliable D call. This CDR3 is built from 15 residues. CDR1 and CDR2 (germline): DFQATT, SNEGSKA (reference sequence). Trimming left V 0 bases short and J 6 bases short, with 15 bases between.

V gene TRBV10-1 combines with J gene TRBJ2-7; the D gene is possibly TRBD2 (5 bases). There are 13 residues in the CDR3. The ends were cut back, 0 bases at V and 3 bases at J, with 6 bases in the middle. Germline V gives CDR1 WNHNN, CDR2 SYGVQD (reference sequence). CDR3 nucleotides: TGCGCCAGCAGTGAGTCCGGACTCTACGAGCAGTACTTC. Amino acids: CASSESGLYEQYF.

This rearrangement joins TRBV27 to TRBJ2-1; a weak D match, TRBD2 (5 bases). The CDR3 is 13 amino acids. The V and J ends lost 8 bases and 13 bases respectively, with 21 bases between them. Germline assignment: CDR1 MNHEY and CDR2 SMNVEV (reference sequence). The CDR3 reads CASGGGEWETQFF. CDR3 nucleotide sequence: TGTGCCAGCGGAGGAGGCGAATGGGAGACCCAGTTCTTC.

The J gene is TRBJ2-7, the V gene TRBV28, with 15 bases matching TRBD2. The ends lost 4 bases at V and 1 base at J; junction bases unmatched: 11. Germline assignment: CDR1 MDHEN and CDR2 SYDVKM. The CDR3 length is 19 residues. The CDR3 DNA sequence: TGTGCCAGCAGTTCCACAGGACTAGCGGGAGGGCCGGGATCCTACGAGCAGTACTTC. It is translated as CASSSTGLAGGPGSYEQYF.

J is TRBJ2-3 and V is TRBV5-1; 13 nucleotides agree with TRBD2. Germline V gives CDR1 SGHRS, CDR2 YFSETQ. The CDR3 has 17 amino acids. Trimming removed 0 bases from V and 7 bases from J; junction bases left unmatched: 8. This CDR3 reads CASSLGLTSGRRNTQYF. The CDR3 bases are TGCGCCAGCAGCTTGGGATTGACTAGCGGGAGGAGGAATACGCAGTATTTT.

The chain links TRBV14 to TRBJ1-1; D gene unclear. Trimming took off 3 bases at V and 9 bases at J, with 14 bases between the two ends. Per germline, CDR1 SGHDN and CDR2 FVKESK. The CDR3 sequence is 13 residues long. Here the CDR3 DNA reads TGTGCCAGCAGCCATCTATCGAAAACTCAAGCTTTCTTT. Amino acids: CASSHLSKTQAFF.

The chain joins TRBV3-1 to TRBJ2-1, with a weak D call TRBD2 (6 bases). The CDR3 length is 13 residues. The germline CDR1 and CDR2 sequences are LGHDT and YNNKEL (reference sequence). The V end lost 0 bases, the J end lost 10 bases, and 10 bases lay between the germline ends. CDR3 region: CASSQDPRGEQFF. For the CDR3, the DNA is TGTGCCAGCAGCCAAGATCCCCGGGGGGAGCAGTTCTTC.

This clonotype was found a few times. The chain has TRBV2 and TRBJ2-1, with a weak D call TRBD2 (6 bases). Germline V gene lookup returns CDR1 SNHLY and CDR2 FYNNEI. With 3 bases removed from V and 0 bases from J, the gap between germline ends came to 15 bases. The CDR3 spans 17 residues. Here the CDR3 reads CASSDAGIPISYNEQFF. For the CDR3, the DNA is TGTGCCAGCAGTGATGCGGGGATCCCAATCTCCTACAATGAGCAGTTCTTC.

This clonotype was detected a few times. The rearrangement joins TRBV6-2 or TRBV6-3 to TRBJ1-2; no definite D call. CDR1 is MNHEY, CDR2 SVGEGT, per germline. This CDR3 is built from 11 residues. Trimming took off 8 bases at V and 5 bases at J, with 9 bases between the two ends. CDR3 coding DNA: TGTGCCAGCGAGTCGAGATATGGCTACACCTTC. Its protein is CASESRYGYTF.

In this sample, this clonotype turned up a few times. CDR3 DNA: TGCAGCGTTGAAGGATTAGGGACAGGGAGGCGAACTGAAGCTTTCTTT. This encodes CSVEGLGTGRRTEAFF. J is TRBJ1-1 and V is TRBV29-1, with 9 bases aligning to TRBD1. V gave up 1 base and J gave up 5 bases; unmatched junction bases: 11. CDR1 SQVTM and CDR2 ANQGSEA come from the germline V gene. CDR3 length equals 16 residues.

There are a few counts of this clonotype. This chain links TRBV5-6 with TRBJ2-5; D is unresolved. Looked up from germline, CDR1 is SGHDT and CDR2 is YYEEEE. This CDR3 spans 14 amino acids. V lost 0 bases and J lost 0, with 6 bases in between. CDR3 in DNA: TGTGCCAGCAGCTTGGTCGGACACCAAGAGACCCAGTACTTC. This encodes CASSLVGHQETQYF. Filled out from reference TRBV5-6 and TRBJ2-5, the complete variable domain reads DAGVTQSPTHLIKTRGQQVTLRCSPKSGHDTVSWYQQALGQGPQFIFQYYEEEERQRGNFPDRFSGHQFPNYSSELNVNALLLGDSALYLCASSLVGHQETQYFGPGTRLLVL.

The V and J genes are TRBV7-9 and TRBJ1-1, with D possibly TRBD1 on 5 matching bases. Looked up from germline, CDR1 is SEHNR and CDR2 is FQNEAQ (reference sequence). This CDR3 spans 15 amino acids. Trimming took 5 bases from V and 0 from J, leaving 13 bases between them. CDR3 protein: CASSPSGGMNTEAFF. The CDR3 nucleotides read TGTGCCAGCAGCCCTAGTGGGGGGATGAACACTGAAGCTTTCTTT.